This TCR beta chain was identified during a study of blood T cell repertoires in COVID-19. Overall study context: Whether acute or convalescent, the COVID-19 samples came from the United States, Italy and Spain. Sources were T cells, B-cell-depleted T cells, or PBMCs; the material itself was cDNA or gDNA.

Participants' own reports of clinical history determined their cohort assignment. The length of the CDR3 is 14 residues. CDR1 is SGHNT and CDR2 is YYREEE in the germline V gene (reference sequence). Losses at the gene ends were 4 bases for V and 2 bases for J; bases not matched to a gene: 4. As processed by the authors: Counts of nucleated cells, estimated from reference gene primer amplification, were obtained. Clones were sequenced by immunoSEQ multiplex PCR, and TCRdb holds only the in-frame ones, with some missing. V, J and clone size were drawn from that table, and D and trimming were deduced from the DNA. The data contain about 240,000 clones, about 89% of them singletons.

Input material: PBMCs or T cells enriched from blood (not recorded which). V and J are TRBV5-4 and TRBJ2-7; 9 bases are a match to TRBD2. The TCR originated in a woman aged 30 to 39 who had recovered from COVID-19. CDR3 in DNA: TGTGCCAGCAGCGTGCGGGGGGGGACCTACGAGCAGTACTTC. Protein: CASSVRGGTYEQYF. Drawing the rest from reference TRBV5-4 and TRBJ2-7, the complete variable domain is ETGVTQSPTHLIKTRGQQVTLRCSSQSGHNTVSWYQQALGQGPQFIFQYYREEENGRGNFPPRFSGLQFPNYSSELNVNALELDDSALYLCASSVRGGTYEQYFGPGTRLTVT.